One sample yielded the 18 T cell receptor beta chains listed below, sequenced in a study of OX40 agonist ivuxolimab in advanced cancers. The assay was immunoSEQ multiplex PCR, and TCRdb's table has in-frame clones only and misses some. In the table there are 45,000 to 65,000 clones, 80% to 90% of which are singletons. The sequenced sample was CD4+ or CD8+ T cells sorted from blood, obtained in a trial of the OX40 agonist ivuxolimab. The origin of the receptors is an adult with an advanced solid tumor such as melanoma, head and neck, liver or kidney cancer.

This clone was detected once. This sequence joins TRBV5-1 and TRBJ1-2; 9 positions match TRBD1. CDR1 is SGHRS, CDR2 YFSETQ, per germline. The J segment lost 5 bases and the V segment lost 0 bases, leaving 11 bases of the junction unmatched. The CDR3 extends over 17 amino acids. CDR3 residues: CASSLESGQGLRYGYTF. Written as DNA, the CDR3 is TGCGCCAGCAGCTTGGAGTCCGGACAGGGGCTGAGGTATGGCTACACCTTC.

This chain connects TRBV4-2 to TRBJ2-3; tentative D call: TRBD1 (8 bases). Germline V gene data show CDR1 as LGHNA and CDR2 as YNFKEQ. The CDR3 totals 16 residues. Trimming took 1 base from V and 6 from J, leaving 17 bases between them. CDR3 sequence (DNA): TGTGCCAGCAGCCAAGCCACGGCGGGGGACAGGGATACGCAGTATTTT. Protein: CASSQATAGDRDTQYF.

The rearrangement uses TRBV11-2 and TRBJ1-1; unclear D gene. The CDR3 length is 13 residues. Germline CDR1 SGHAT, CDR2 FQNNGV. Trimming shortened V by 0 bases and J by 4 bases, and 6 bases separated the two germline ends. Here the CDR3 reads CASSLDFGTEAFF. The CDR3 DNA is TGTGCCAGCAGCTTAGATTTTGGCACTGAAGCTTTCTTT. Based on the CDR3 plus reference TRBV11-2 and TRBJ1-1, the full variable domain is EAGVAQSPRYKIIEKRQSVAFWCNPISGHATLYWYQQILGQGPKLLIQFQNNGVVDDSQLPKDRFSAERLKGVDSTLKIQPAKLEDSAVYLCASSLDFGTEAFFGQGTRLTVV.

The rearrangement uses TRBV5-4 and TRBJ2-7; 8 nucleotides match TRBD2. Germline assignment: CDR1 SGHNT and CDR2 YYREEE (reference sequence). The CDR3 contains 14 residues. J was trimmed by 4 bases and V by 4 bases; bases with no gene match: 7. The CDR3 coding sequence is TGTGCCAGCAGCCGCGGACTAGCTCGGTACGAGCAGTACTTC. Its protein product is CASSRGLARYEQYF.

The chain employs TRBV6-1 and TRBJ1-4, with a weak D call TRBD1 (6 bases). The germline V gene has CDR1 MNHNS and CDR2 SASEGT. The V end lost 6 bases, the J end lost 2 bases, and 7 bases lay between the germline ends. This CDR3 comprises 13 residues. CDR3 in DNA: TGTGCCAGCAGGCAGGGGACTAATGAAAAACTGTTTTTT. Translated: CASRQGTNEKLFF.

The gene calls are TRBV11-2 and TRBJ1-1; no clear D. V was trimmed by 2 bases and J by 1 base, leaving 5 bases between them. From germline, CDR1 is SGHAT and CDR2 FQNNGV. This CDR3 has 13 residues. The CDR3 sequence: CASSLSGNTEAFF. In nucleotides, the CDR3 is TGTGCCAGCAGCTTATCAGGGAACACTGAAGCTTTCTTT. Full variable domain (remainder filled in from reference TRBV11-2 and TRBJ1-1): EAGVAQSPRYKIIEKRQSVAFWCNPISGHATLYWYQQILGQGPKLLIQFQNNGVVDDSQLPKDRFSAERLKGVDSTLKIQPAKLEDSAVYLCASSLSGNTEAFFGQGTRLTVV.

The V and J genes are TRBV9 and TRBJ2-7; TRBD2 matches at 9 bases. Germline CDR1 and CDR2: SGDLS and YYNGEE. The CDR3 extends over 15 amino acids. The V segment lost 0 bases and the J segment 4 bases; nucleotides outside the gene matches: 5. The CDR3 DNA follows: TGTGCCAGCAGCGTAGGTCCTAGCGGGGCGTACGAGCAGTACTTC. Protein sequence: CASSVGPSGAYEQYF.

The chain uses TRBV6-1 and TRBJ1-5, with 10 nucleotides matching TRBD1. CDR1 is MNHNS and CDR2 is SASEGT in the germline V gene. V gave up 8 bases and J gave up 6 bases; unmatched junction bases: 1. The length of the CDR3 is 12 residues. The DNA of the CDR3 is TGTGCCAGCGACAGGGGGCGTCAGCCCCAGCATTTT. Translated, it gives CASDRGRQPQHF.

The chain recombines TRBV5-1 with TRBJ2-7; D unresolved. The V end lost 0 bases, the J end lost 0 bases, and 10 bases lay between the germline ends. This CDR3 region has 15 residues. The V gene's germline CDR1 is SGHRS and CDR2 YFSETQ. CDR3 sequence reads: CASSLATRYSYEQYF. CDR3 sequence (DNA): TGCGCCAGCAGCTTGGCGACACGCTACTCCTACGAGCAGTACTTC.

This clone has a handful of counts. This chain joins TRBV19 and TRBJ1-3, with 7 positions matching TRBD1. Germline V CDR1 and CDR2: LNHDA, SQIVND (reference sequence). This CDR3 has 15 amino acids. With 9 bases clipped from V and 1 base from J, the junction kept 9 bases outside the gene matches. The chain's CDR3 is CASRGQPISGNTIYF. The CDR3 nucleotides read TGTGCCAGCAGGGGACAGCCGATTTCTGGAAACACCATATATTTT.

The genes are TRBV28 and TRBJ1-1; D unclear. The CDR3 is made up of 14 amino acids. Trimming removed 2 bases from V and 3 bases from J, with 10 bases in between. Germline V lookup: CDR1 MDHEN, CDR2 SYDVKM. Here the CDR3 DNA reads TGTGCCAGCAGTTTAGGAGGGTCTGACACTGAAGCTTTCTTT. It specifies CASSLGGSDTEAFF. The full variable domain, with the rest looked up from reference TRBV28 and TRBJ1-1, is DVKVTQSSRYLVKRTGEKVFLECVQDMDHENMFWYRQDPGLGLRLIYFSYDVKMKEKGDIPEGYSVSREKKERFSLILESASTNQTSMYLCASSLGGSDTEAFFGQGTRLTVV.

J is TRBJ2-2 and V is TRBV5-1; no definite D call. Trimming took 0 bases from V and 1 from J, leaving 10 bases between them. Germline V gene data show CDR1 as SGHRS and CDR2 as YFSETQ. CDR3 length equals 16 residues. DNA for the CDR3: TGCGCCAGCAGCTTGGACGGGTCTCTGAACACCGGGGAGCTGTTTTTT. Translating it yields CASSLDGSLNTGELFF.

This clone was found a few times. The chain joins TRBV28 to TRBJ2-7, with D tentatively TRBD1 or TRBD2 (6 bases each). Germline values: CDR1 MDHEN, CDR2 SYDVKM. The V and J ends lost 6 bases and 6 bases respectively, with 24 bases between them. This CDR3 has 16 residues. The CDR3 here is CASSLATGALYFEQYF. DNA of the CDR3: TGTGCCAGCAGCCTCGCGACGGGGGCCCTCTACTTCGAGCAGTACTTC.

The V gene is TRBV7-3, the J gene TRBJ2-6; D call uncertain. Germline V gene lookup returns CDR1 SGHTA and CDR2 FQGTGA. Between the trimmed V and J ends, which lost 5 bases and 4 bases, there was a span of 12 bases. The CDR3 has 15 amino acids. The CDR3 DNA sequence: TGTGCCAGCAGCATGGACCCAGCCGGGGCCAACGTCCTGACTTTC. This codes for CASSMDPAGANVLTF. Together with reference TRBV7-3 and TRBJ2-6, the CDR3 gives the full variable domain: GAGVSQTPSNKVTEKGKYVELRCDPISGHTALYWYRQSLGQGPEFLIYFQGTGAADDSGLPNDRFFAVRPEGSVSTLKIQRTERGDSAVYLCASSMDPAGANVLTFGAGSRLTVL.

V and J are TRBV5-1 and TRBJ2-3; D not resolved. Germline values: CDR1 SGHRS, CDR2 YFSETQ. V was pared by 0 bases and J by 5 bases, with 10 bases between. This CDR3 is 14 amino acids long. The CDR3 sequence: CASSLGGLGDTQYF. CDR3 DNA sequence: TGCGCCAGCAGCTTGGGTGGTTTGGGAGATACGCAGTATTTT.

CDR3: CASSSWTSGGVVQETQYF. The CDR3 DNA reads as TGTGCCAGCAGCTCCTGGACTAGCGGGGGGGTGGTCCAAGAGACCCAGTACTTC. This sequence joins TRBV11-3 and TRBJ2-5; 15 bases line up with TRBD2. The CDR3 is 18 residues long. The germline gives CDR1 SGHNT, CDR2 YENEEA. The V and J ends lost 4 bases and 1 base, in that order; junction bases with no gene match: 7.

The rearrangement links TRBV4-1 to TRBJ1-2; no definite D call. The CDR3 has 14 residues. Trimming pared 1 base from V and 4 bases from J, leaving 10 bases between. Germline V CDR1 and CDR2: MGHRA, YSYEKL. CDR3 sequence reads: CASSQVQVTYGYTF. The CDR3 nucleotides are TGCGCCAGCAGCCAAGTTCAGGTGACCTATGGCTACACCTTC.

This clone was recorded a few times. The V and J genes are TRBV12-5 and TRBJ2-3; 9 bases agree with TRBD2. V lost 2 bases, J lost 6 bases, and 6 bases stayed unmatched. Germline V gene data show CDR1 as LGHNT and CDR2 as FRNRAP. The CDR3 has 15 amino acids. CDR3: CASGLPGLARDTQYF. CDR3 coding DNA: TGTGCTAGTGGTTTGCCGGGACTAGCTCGGGATACGCAGTATTTT.